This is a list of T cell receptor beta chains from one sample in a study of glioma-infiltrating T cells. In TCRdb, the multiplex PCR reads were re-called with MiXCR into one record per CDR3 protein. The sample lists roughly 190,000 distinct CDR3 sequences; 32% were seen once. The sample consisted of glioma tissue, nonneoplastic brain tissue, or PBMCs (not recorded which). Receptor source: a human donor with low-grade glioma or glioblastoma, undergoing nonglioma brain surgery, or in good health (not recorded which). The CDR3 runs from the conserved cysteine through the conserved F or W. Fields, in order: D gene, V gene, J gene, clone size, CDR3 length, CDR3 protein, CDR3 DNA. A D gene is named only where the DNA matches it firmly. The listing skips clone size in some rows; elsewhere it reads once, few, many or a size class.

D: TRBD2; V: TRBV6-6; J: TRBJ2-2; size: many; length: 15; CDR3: CASSYLAGGTGELFF; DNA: TGTGCCAGCAGTTACCTAGCGGGCGGCACCGGGGAGCTGTTTTTT
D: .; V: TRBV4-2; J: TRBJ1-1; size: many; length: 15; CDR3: CASSQGGVLNTEAFF; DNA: TGTGCCAGCAGCCAAGGAGGTGTCCTGAACACTGAAGCTTTCTTT
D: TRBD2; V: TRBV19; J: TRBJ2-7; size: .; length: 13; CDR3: CASSPPGLEEQYF; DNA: TGTGCCAGTAGTCCGCCGGGACTAGAGGAGCAGTACTTC
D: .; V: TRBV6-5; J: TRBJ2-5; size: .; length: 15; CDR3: CASSYARDDTETQYF; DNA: TGTGCCAGCAGTTACGCCCGGGACGATACAGAGACCCAGTACTTC
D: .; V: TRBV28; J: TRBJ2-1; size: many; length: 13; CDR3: CASSDGQSNEQFF; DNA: TGTGCCAGCAGCGATGGACAGTCCAATGAGCAGTTCTTC
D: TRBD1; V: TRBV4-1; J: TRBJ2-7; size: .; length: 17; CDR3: CASSPQGVTGNSYEQYF; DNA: TGCGCCAGCAGCCCTCAGGGGGTTACAGGGAACTCCTACGAGCAGTACTTC
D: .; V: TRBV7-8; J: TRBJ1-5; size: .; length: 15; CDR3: CASSLMDSRNQPQHF; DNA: TGTGCCAGCAGCTTAATGGACAGCCGCAATCAGCCCCAGCATTTT
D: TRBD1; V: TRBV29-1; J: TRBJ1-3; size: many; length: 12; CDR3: CSVSTGVNTIYF; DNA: TGCAGCGTTTCGACAGGGGTCAACACCATATATTTT
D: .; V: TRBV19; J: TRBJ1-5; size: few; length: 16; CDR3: CASRIKLDLNNQPQHF; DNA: TGTGCCAGTAGAATCAAGCTGGACCTGAACAATCAGCCCCAGCATTTT
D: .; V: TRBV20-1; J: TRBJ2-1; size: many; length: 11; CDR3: CSADSYNEQFF; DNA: TGCAGTGCCGACAGCTACAATGAGCAGTTCTTC